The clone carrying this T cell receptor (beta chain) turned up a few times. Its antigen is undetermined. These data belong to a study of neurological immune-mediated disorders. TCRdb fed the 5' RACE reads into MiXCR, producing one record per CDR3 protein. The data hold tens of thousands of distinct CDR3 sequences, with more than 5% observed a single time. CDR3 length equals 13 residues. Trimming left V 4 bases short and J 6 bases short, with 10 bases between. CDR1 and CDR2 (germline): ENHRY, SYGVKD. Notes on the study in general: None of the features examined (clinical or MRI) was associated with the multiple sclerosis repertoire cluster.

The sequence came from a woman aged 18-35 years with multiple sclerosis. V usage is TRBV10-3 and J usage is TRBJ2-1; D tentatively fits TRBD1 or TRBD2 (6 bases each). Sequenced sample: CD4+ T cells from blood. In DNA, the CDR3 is TGTGCCATCAGTGCCGGGGGCTCCAATGAGCAGTTCTTC. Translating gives CAISAGGSNEQFF.